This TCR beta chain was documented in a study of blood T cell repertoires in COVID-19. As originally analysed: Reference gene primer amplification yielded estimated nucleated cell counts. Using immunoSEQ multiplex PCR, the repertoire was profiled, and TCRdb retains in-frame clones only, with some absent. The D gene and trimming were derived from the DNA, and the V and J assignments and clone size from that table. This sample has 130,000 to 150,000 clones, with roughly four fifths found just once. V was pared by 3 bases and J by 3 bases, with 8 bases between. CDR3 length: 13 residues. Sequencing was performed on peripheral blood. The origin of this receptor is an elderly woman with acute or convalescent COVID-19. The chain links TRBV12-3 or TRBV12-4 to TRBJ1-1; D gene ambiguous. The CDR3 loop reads CASSFSADTEAFF. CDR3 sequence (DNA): TGTGCCAGCAGTTTTTCTGCGGACACTGAAGCTTTCTTT.